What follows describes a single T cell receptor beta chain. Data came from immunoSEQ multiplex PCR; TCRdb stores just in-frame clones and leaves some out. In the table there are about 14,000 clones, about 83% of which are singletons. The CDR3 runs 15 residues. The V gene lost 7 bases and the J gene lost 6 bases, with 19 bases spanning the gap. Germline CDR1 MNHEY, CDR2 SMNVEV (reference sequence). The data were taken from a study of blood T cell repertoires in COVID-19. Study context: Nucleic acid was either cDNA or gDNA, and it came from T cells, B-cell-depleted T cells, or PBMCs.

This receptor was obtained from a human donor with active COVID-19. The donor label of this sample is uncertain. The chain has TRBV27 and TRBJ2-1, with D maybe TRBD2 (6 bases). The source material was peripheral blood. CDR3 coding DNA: TGTGCCAGCACCCGGGACTCCGGGAGTCTCAATGAGCAGTTCTTC. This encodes CASTRDSGSLNEQFF.